This TCR beta chain was retrieved from a study of T cell responses to AZD1222 COVID-19 vaccine (dated by TCRdb to the early 2020s). For context, the study as a whole: Because spike-specific TCR depth and breadth did not differ between the two schedules, AZD1222 recipients who got a second dose at roughly 4 weeks were pooled with those who got a second dose at roughly 12 weeks. Trial participants were enrolled by age into 18-55, 56-69 and 70-plus year subgroups, with approximately 150, 30 and 60 TCR-sequenced participants respectively. A total of 233 trial participants underwent TCR sequencing, of whom approximately 210 received two doses of AZD1222 and approximately 25 received two doses of the MenACWY control vaccine.

Study-level results and caveats: The 56-69-year group was small, and its depth increase did not reach significance, likely because of low power. After two AZD1222 doses, spike-specific TCR breadth and depth were significantly higher than at day 0 and than in MenACWY recipients. Vaccine-associated CD4 TCRs spanned the whole spike protein, with dominant responses in regions 160-218 and 743-854. Conclusions about previously exposed vaccinees are limited because only six or seven AZD1222 recipients were SARS-CoV-2 seropositive at baseline. Because no day 14 peak-response samples were available, the repertoires could be characterized only after the peak T cell response. Reportedly, close to half of the unique spike-specific TCRs recognized epitopes lying outside the regions that are mutated in the B.1.351 and B.1.1.7 variants. Participants were mostly white British and included more females than males, and it was suggested by the authors that clonal diversity may have been underestimated.

Notes on this clone: No cognate antigen has been identified for it. No quality values exist for individual bases; no much larger clone is one base distant.

From its cysteine to its phenylalanine, the CDR3 spans 14 amino acids. The DNA shown is the 42-base CDR3, in frame from base 1. CDR1 and CDR2 (ENHRY, SYGVKD) derive from the germline V gene. V drops 2 bases and J drops 6 bases, leaving 10 bases in between. The CDR3 regions of human TCRbeta chains were analyzed by immunosequencing. In the authors' own workflow: TCRs in the repertoires were compared against a reference library of SARS-CoV-2-specific TCRs that had been generated with the MIRA antigen-specificity platform. Breadth was defined as the fraction of unique TCRs that were SARS-CoV-2-associated, and depth was defined as the fraction of total T cells that were SARS-CoV-2-associated. Each spike-specific TCR was assigned to its reactive spike region and to a CD4 or CD8 class using the MIRA data. Log10-transformed breadth and depth values were compared by one-way ANOVA with Sidak's multiple comparisons tests. The table comes from immuneACCESS by way of TCRdb, which keeps in-frame sequences with V and J called. Part of the clones is missing from these tables; in studies checked, under half for an unresolved V gene and the rest for unknown reasons. The V and J calls and clone size were taken over from that table, and D and trimming were inferred from the DNA. This sample is represented by 110,000 to 150,000 clones; about nine tenths of them were singletons. The top ten clones comprise 3.4% of the sample.

The time point label, as the study defines it: baseline before first vaccination. Samples from vaccinated people were obtained from the UK trials COV001 and COV002, which included a single-blind randomized controlled phase 2/3 trial of AZD1222 (ChAdOx1 nCoV-19) in healthy adults. For TCRbeta chain sequencing, PBMC samples were collected from trial participants at day 0 and at day 28 after the second dose. The sequence joins TRBV10-3 to TRBJ2-2; the D segment is perhaps TRBD1 or TRBD2, each sharing 6 matched bases. Material: peripheral blood, obtained on day 0 of AZD1222 vaccination. The clonotype was recovered from an adult in good health. The nucleotides are TGTGCCATCAGTGAGGGACAGCGGGCCGGGGAGCTGTTTTTT. It is translated as CAISEGQRAGELFF.